What follows are 12 T cell receptor beta chains derived from one specimen sequenced in a study of shared clonotypes between healthy human individuals. Naive CD8 isolation took CD45RO-negative cells positively selected for CCR7 and excluded terminally differentiated effector memory CD45RA+ cells. Profiled with immunoSEQ multiplex PCR; TCRdb holds only in-frame clones, not every one. The data show 550,000 to 750,000 clones, about 90% seen once. The specimen sequenced was naive CD8+ T cells sorted from blood. The receptors shown here come from a man aged 30 to 39 in good health.

The chain recombines TRBV28 with TRBJ1-5; 7 bases align to TRBD1. J was trimmed by 1 base and V by 7 bases; bases with no gene match: 10. Germline CDR1 is MDHEN and CDR2 is SYDVKM. The CDR3 is made up of 16 amino acids. This CDR3 reads CASTPDRARSNQPQHF. DNA of the CDR3: TGTGCCAGCACCCCAGACAGGGCAAGGAGCAATCAGCCCCAGCATTTT.

This clone was found once. CDR3 in DNA: TGTGCCAGCAGTGGACAGGGGGGACAGCCCCAGCATTTT. This gives the protein CASSGQGGQPQHF. The chain has TRBV9 and TRBJ1-5; TRBD1 matches at 10 bases. Germline loops: CDR1 SGDLS, CDR2 YYNGEE. The CDR3 contains 13 residues. Unmatched junction bases numbered 3, after V lost 5 bases and J lost 7 bases.

The chain uses TRBV27 and TRBJ2-1; D not resolved. The germline V gene encodes CDR1 MNHEY and CDR2 SMNVEV (reference sequence). This CDR3 has 16 amino acids. V lost 5 bases and J 4 bases, leaving 18 bases between the germline ends. CDR3 residues: CASSAISSGLYNEQFF. CDR3 coding DNA: TGTGCCAGCAGTGCCATATCTAGTGGCCTATACAATGAGCAGTTCTTC.

This sequence joins TRBV7-8 and TRBJ2-3; 13 bases line up with TRBD2. The CDR3 has 16 amino acids. V lost 3 bases, J lost 4 bases, and 4 bases stayed unmatched. The germline CDR1 and CDR2 sequences are SGHVS and FQNEAQ. CDR3 sequence reads: CASSFPTSGRADTQYF. CDR3 nucleotides: TGTGCCAGCAGCTTCCCCACTAGCGGGAGGGCAGATACGCAGTATTTT.

The chain uses TRBV7-9 and TRBJ2-1; no clear D gene. V was cut by 1 base and J by 8 bases, with 15 bases left in between. CDR3 length: 15 amino acids. CDR1 and CDR2 (germline): SEHNR, FQNEAQ (reference sequence). This CDR3 reads CASSLEEGPRDEQFF. The CDR3 DNA reads as TGTGCCAGCAGCTTAGAGGAAGGACCCCGGGATGAGCAGTTCTTC.

This chain joins TRBV4-1 and TRBJ2-3; 7 bases match TRBD2. CDR1 MGHRA and CDR2 YSYEKL come from the germline V gene. The CDR3 runs 16 residues. After removal of 10 bases from V and 2 bases from J, the junction contained 15 bases not matched to a gene. The CDR3 spells CAIYVFRDYSTDTQYF. The CDR3 DNA is TGCGCCATCTACGTTTTCCGGGACTATTCCACAGATACGCAGTATTTT.

The gene calls are TRBV6-5 and TRBJ2-7; 7 nucleotides agree with TRBD2. The germline V gene has CDR1 MNHEY and CDR2 SVGAGI. V shed 2 bases, J shed 5 bases, and the junction held 3 bases outside the gene matches. CDR3 size: 13 residues. CDR3 DNA sequence: TGTGCCAGCAGTTACAATGGGGGGGACGAGCAGTACTTC. This sequence encodes CASSYNGGDEQYF.

There are a few counts of this clone. The V gene is TRBV9, the J gene TRBJ2-7, with TRBD2 matching over 10 bases. This CDR3 is built from 15 residues. V lost 0 bases, J lost 3 bases, and 3 bases stayed unmatched. Germline CDR1 and CDR2: SGDLS and YYNGEE. CDR3 sequence: CASSVAASGSYEQYF. The CDR3 bases are TGTGCCAGCAGCGTAGCGGCTAGCGGGAGCTACGAGCAGTACTTC.

The gene calls are TRBV19 and TRBJ2-7; 10 nucleotides line up with TRBD1. CDR1 and CDR2 (germline): LNHDA, SQIVND (reference sequence). Trimming took 4 bases from V and 2 from J; bases not matched to a gene: 11. The CDR3 extends over 17 amino acids. The CDR3 DNA is TGTGCCAGTAGTAAAGGCTTGGGACAGGGGCCCCCCTACGAGCAGTACTTC. Its translation: CASSKGLGQGPPYEQYF.

The CDR3 nucleotides are TGTGCCACCAGCAGTCCCCGGGAGCGGGGCTACGAGCAGTACTTC. Amino acid sequence: CATSSPRERGYEQYF. The chain uses TRBV15 and TRBJ2-7; 7 positions agree with TRBD2. The CDR3 loop spans 15 amino acids. Per the germline V gene, CDR1 is LNHNV and CDR2 is YYDKDF (reference sequence). With V trimmed by 3 bases and J by 3 bases, 8 bases remained unmatched.

The rearrangement links TRBV28 to TRBJ2-7; D is possibly TRBD2 (6 bases). The CDR3 spans 13 residues. The V gene lost 5 bases and the J gene lost 3 bases, with 11 bases spanning the gap. Germline V gene data show CDR1 as MDHEN and CDR2 as SYDVKM. CDR3 nucleotide sequence: TGTGCCAGCAGTCCGCGGGACCGCTACGAGCAGTACTTC. It translates to CASSPRDRYEQYF.

As to this clone: The junction departs from germline at one end; a sequencing error may be responsible. This chain connects TRBV7-7 to TRBJ2-3; D may be TRBD1 (6 bases). Per the germline V gene, CDR1 is SSHAT and CDR2 is FNYEAQ (reference sequence). The CDR3 has 14 amino acids. The CDR3 bases are TGTGCTAGCAGCTTAGGGGACACCACAGATACGCAGTATTTT. Encoded protein: CASSLGDTTDTQYF.